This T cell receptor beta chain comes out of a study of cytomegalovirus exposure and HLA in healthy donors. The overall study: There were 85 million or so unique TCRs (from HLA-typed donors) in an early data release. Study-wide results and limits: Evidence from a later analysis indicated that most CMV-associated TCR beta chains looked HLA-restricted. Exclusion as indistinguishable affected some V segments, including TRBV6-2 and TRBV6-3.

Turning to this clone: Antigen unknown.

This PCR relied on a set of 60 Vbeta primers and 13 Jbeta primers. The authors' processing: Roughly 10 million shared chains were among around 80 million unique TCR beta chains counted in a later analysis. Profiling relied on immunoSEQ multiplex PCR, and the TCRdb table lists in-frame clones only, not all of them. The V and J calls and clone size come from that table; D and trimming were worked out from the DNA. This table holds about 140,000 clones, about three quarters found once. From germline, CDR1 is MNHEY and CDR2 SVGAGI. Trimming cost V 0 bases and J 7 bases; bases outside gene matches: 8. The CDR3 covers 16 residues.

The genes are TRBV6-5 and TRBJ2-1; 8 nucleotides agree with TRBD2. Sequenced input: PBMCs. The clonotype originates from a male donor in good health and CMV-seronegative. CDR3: CASSYSYGIAGNEQFF. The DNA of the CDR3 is TGTGCCAGCAGTTACTCGTATGGAATAGCGGGAAATGAGCAGTTCTTC.